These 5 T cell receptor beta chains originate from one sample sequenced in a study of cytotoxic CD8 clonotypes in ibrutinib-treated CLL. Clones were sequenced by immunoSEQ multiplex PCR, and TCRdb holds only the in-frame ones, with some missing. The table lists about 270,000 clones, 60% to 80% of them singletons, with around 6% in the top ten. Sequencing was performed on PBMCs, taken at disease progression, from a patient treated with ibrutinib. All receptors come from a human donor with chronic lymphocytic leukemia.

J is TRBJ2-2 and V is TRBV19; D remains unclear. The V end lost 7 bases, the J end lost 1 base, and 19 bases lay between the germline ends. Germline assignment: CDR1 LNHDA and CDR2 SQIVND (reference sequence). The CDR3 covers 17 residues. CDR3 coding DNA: TGTGCCAGTACAGGTCTTAGGTCCCTGGGGAACACCGGGGAGCTGTTTTTT. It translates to CASTGLRSLGNTGELFF.

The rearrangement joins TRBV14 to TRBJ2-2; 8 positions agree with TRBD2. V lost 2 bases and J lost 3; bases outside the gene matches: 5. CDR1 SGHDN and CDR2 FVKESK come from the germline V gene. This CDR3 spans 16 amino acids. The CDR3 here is CASSQTSGSDTGELFF. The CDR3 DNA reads TGTGCCAGCAGCCAAACTAGCGGTAGCGACACCGGGGAGCTGTTTTTT.

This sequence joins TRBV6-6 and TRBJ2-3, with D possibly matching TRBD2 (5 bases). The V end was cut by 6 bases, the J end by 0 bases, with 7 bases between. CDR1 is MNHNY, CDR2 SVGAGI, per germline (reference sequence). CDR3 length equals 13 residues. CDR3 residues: CASREDSTDTQYF. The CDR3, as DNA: TGTGCCAGCAGGGAGGACAGCACAGATACGCAGTATTTT.

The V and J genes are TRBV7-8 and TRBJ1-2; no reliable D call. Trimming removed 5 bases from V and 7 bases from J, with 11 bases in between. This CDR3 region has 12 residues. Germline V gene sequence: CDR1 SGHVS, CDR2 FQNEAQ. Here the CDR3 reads CASSPMRGGYTF. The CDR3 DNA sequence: TGTGCCAGCAGCCCGATGAGAGGTGGCTACACCTTC.

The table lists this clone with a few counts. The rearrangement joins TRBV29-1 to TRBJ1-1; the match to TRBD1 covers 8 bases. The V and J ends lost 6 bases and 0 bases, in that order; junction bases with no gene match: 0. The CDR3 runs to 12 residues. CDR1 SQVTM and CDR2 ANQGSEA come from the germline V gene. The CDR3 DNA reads TGCAGCGTGGGACAGGTGAACACTGAAGCTTTCTTT. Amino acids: CSVGQVNTEAFF.